This TCR beta chain was captured in a study of shared clonotypes between healthy human individuals (dated by TCRdb to between 2020 and 2021). Describing the broader study: The cohort included a few men and a couple of women between 18 and 49 years of age. Blood TCR repertoires of four to six healthy adults were deeply sequenced to estimate repertoire size and the extent of clonotype sharing between individuals. Between about 0.94 and 8.9 billion PBMCs per donor were obtained by leukapheresis. Per donor, three plates each were used for CD4 naive and CD4 memory, two for CD8 naive, and one for CD8 memory. To increase sequencing depth and limit assay-specific biases, TCR repertoire library preparation and sequencing were carried out by different laboratories using diverse techniques.

Healthy HIV-negative adults with no recently reported acute infections or vaccinations were included as donors. Only Caucasian adults living in Nashville, Tennessee, USA were represented among the donors. CD4+ T cells were enriched through magnetic negative selection, after which naive cells were positively selected on CD45RA and the remaining negative fraction served as the memory subset. Blood was collected by leukapheresis, and PBMCs were isolated by Ficoll-Histopaque density gradient centrifugation and then cryopreserved in liquid nitrogen vapor phase. Analytical flow cytometry was used to check the purity and quantity of every magnetically sorted T cell population. From each sorted fraction, genomic DNA was isolated and quantified by UV absorbance on a Nanodrop 2000c. A note on this clone: It lacks a known antigen. Base qualities are not provided; no much larger clone lies one nucleotide away.

General conclusions and limits of the study: Because the study included a small number of donors, the genetic and exposure-history diversity represented was limited. Compared with non-shared clonotypes, clonotypes shared by all four sorted-subset donors had higher generation probabilities. Incomplete sequencing was indicated by rarefaction of sorted-subset datasets, despite the large sequencing depth. Sampling was limited to blood, and TCR repertoires in tissue likely differ from TCR repertoires in blood. Naive subsets generally had larger estimated clonotype richness than memory subsets did. Pairwise subsampling indicated that sequencing depth was expected to affect the degree of clonotype sharing among donors. Sharing across several donors was observed for around 5% of naive CD4, over 3% of naive CD8, 2% to 2.5% of memory CD4, and less than 0.45% of memory CD8 clonotypes.

TCR CDR3 regions were amplified from genomic DNA by multiplex PCR using the deep immunoSEQ assay. For each cell subset, the extracted genomic DNA was distributed evenly across all wells of several immunoSEQ 96-well plates, and each plate served as one replicate. Each replicate PCR for sorted subsets received roughly 0.2 ug genomic DNA, equal to some 32,000 T cell genomes. Purified libraries were measured with a Qubit 3.0 fluorometer, size-checked on a Bioanalyzer 2100, and measured again with the KAPA Library Quantification kit. A separate single-read 150-cycle Illumina NextSeq 550 flow cell was used to sequence each immunoSEQ 96-well plate. The published analysis was carried out like this. The immunoSEQ output contained only junctional sequences without quality scores, so filtering could not match that applied to full-length reads. To assign V/J genes and CDR3, sequences were annotated against IMGT germline references using PyIR, a Python wrapper for IgBLAST v1.9. Any read was removed if the V/J assignment was weak (E-value above 1e-6), the CDR3 was missing, or the read contained stop codons, out-of-frame junctions, or ambiguous translated residues. V3J clonotypes were defined by identical inferred V gene, J gene, and CDR3 amino acid sequence. Percentage overlap between repertoires was calculated by dividing the number of shared unique clonotypes by the size of the smaller repertoire. Richness of each repertoire was evaluated using RTK rarefaction, the Chao1 estimator, and Recon v2.1 estimates of unobserved clonotypes. OLGA was used to compute generation probabilities for all TCRbeta clonotypes that the gDNA method yielded from a few donors. The table comes from immuneACCESS by way of TCRdb, which keeps in-frame sequences with V and J called. Part of the clones is missing from these tables; in studies checked, under half for an unresolved V gene and the rest for unknown reasons. D and trimming come from the DNA, and the V and J calls and clone size come from that table. This sample holds over a million clones; 97% to 99% were observed only once. 0.3% to 0.45% of the sample is in the top ten clones.

From cysteine to phenylalanine, the CDR3 is 14 amino acids long. The retained sequence is limited to the CDR3, 42 bases, with the frame set at the first base. The germline ends are 16 bases apart after V is trimmed by 1 base and J by 10 bases. CDR1 and CDR2 are drawn from the germline V gene: SGHDN, FVKESK. Recombination joined TRBV14 with TRBJ1-1; no D segment can be confidently identified. This TCR was sampled from a man aged 30-40 years in good health. The sequencing input was naive CD4+ T cells sorted from blood. The meaning of the sample's cell subset or site label: CD45RA+ positively selected. The sequenced DNA: TGTGCCAGCAGCCAAGTCCCACGGGATGCGGGAGCTTTCTTT. The resulting protein is CASSQVPRDAGAFF.